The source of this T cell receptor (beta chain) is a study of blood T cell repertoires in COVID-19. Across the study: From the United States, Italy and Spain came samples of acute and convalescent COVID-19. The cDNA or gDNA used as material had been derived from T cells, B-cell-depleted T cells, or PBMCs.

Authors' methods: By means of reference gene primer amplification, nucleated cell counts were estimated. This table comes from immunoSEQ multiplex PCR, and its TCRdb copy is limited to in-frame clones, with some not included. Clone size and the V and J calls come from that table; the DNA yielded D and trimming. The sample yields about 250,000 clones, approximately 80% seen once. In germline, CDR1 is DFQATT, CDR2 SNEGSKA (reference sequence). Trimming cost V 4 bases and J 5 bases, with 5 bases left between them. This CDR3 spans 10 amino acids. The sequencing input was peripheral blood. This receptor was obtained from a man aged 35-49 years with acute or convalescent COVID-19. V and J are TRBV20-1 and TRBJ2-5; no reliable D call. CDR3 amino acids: CSAKLETQYF. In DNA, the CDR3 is TGCAGTGCTAAGCTGGAGACCCAGTACTTC.